What follows are 16 T cell receptor beta chains derived from one specimen sequenced in a study of T cell responses to AZD1222 COVID-19 vaccine. The repertoire was sequenced with immunoSEQ multiplex PCR; TCRdb's copy has only in-frame clones and lacks some. The table lists under 200,000 clones, roughly 86% of them singletons, with more than 5.5% in the top ten. The sequenced sample was peripheral blood, obtained on day 0 of AZD1222 vaccination. The origin of the receptors is an adult in good health.

V usage is TRBV6-2 or TRBV6-3 and J usage is TRBJ2-7; TRBD1 agrees at 8 bases. CDR1 is MNHEY and CDR2 is SVGEGT in the germline V gene. The CDR3 covers 14 residues. Trimming cost V 2 bases and J 6 bases; bases outside gene matches: 6. In nucleotides, the CDR3 is TGTGCCAGCAGTTACGGACAGGGTAACTTCGAGCAGTACTTC. As protein: CASSYGQGNFEQYF.

This chain uses TRBV18 with TRBJ1-5, with no clear D. The ends were cut back, 3 bases at V and 0 bases at J, with 6 bases in the middle. Germline values: CDR1 KGHSH, CDR2 LQKENI. The CDR3 spans 14 residues. CDR3 sequence: CASSPADSNQPQHF. CDR3 nucleotides: TGTGCCAGCTCACCGGCAGATAGCAATCAGCCCCAGCATTTT.

The chain is built from TRBV28 and TRBJ1-2; 9 nucleotides match TRBD1. Germline CDR1 reads MDHEN; CDR2 reads SYDVKM. V shed 3 bases, J shed 9 bases, and the junction held 5 bases outside the gene matches. The CDR3 is made up of 13 amino acids. In DNA, the CDR3 is TGTGCCAGCAGTTTGGGACAGGGAGGTCGCTACACCTTC. Translation gives CASSLGQGGRYTF.

A single count supports this clone. This chain uses TRBV5-1 with TRBJ1-2; 9 bases line up with TRBD1. V trimming: 6 bases; J trimming: 8 bases; junction bases outside the gene matches: 14. Germline CDR1 and CDR2: SGHRS and YFSETQ. The CDR3 has 15 residues. CDR3 loop: CASTSATGGALGYTF. The DNA for the CDR3 is TGCGCCAGCACCTCGGCGACAGGGGGTGCCCTAGGCTACACCTTC.

This chain connects TRBV25-1 to TRBJ2-3, with 9 bases matching TRBD1. The CDR3 sequence is 16 residues long. Germline V gene data show CDR1 as MGHDK and CDR2 as SYGVNS. V was clipped by 5 bases and J by 3 bases; unmatched bases: 9. In DNA, the CDR3 is TGTGCCAGCAGTCGCACGGACAGGGGATGGACAGATACGCAGTATTTT. Translating it yields CASSRTDRGWTDTQYF.

The chain links TRBV5-1 to TRBJ1-2; 11 bases match TRBD1. CDR3 length: 15 residues. The V gene's germline CDR1 is SGHRS and CDR2 YFSETQ. J gave up 5 bases and V 4 bases, and 7 bases lay outside the gene matches. CDR3 sequence (DNA): TGCGCCAGCAGCGGAGGGGACAGGGGGAGGTATGGCTACACCTTC. Translation gives CASSGGDRGRYGYTF.

This clone was recorded once. The chain's CDR3 is CASSLRDPNYGYTF. In DNA form, the CDR3 reads TGTGCCAGCAGCTTAAGGGACCCGAACTATGGCTACACCTTC. V is TRBV7-9 and J is TRBJ1-2; possible D gene TRBD1, 5 bases. Germline V gives CDR1 SEHNR, CDR2 FQNEAQ (reference sequence). This CDR3 comprises 14 residues. Trimming took off 2 bases at V and 2 bases at J, with 9 bases between the two ends.

The chain carries TRBV19 and TRBJ1-1; D not certain. The V and J ends lost 5 bases and 3 bases respectively, with 13 bases between them. In germline, CDR1 is LNHDA, CDR2 SQIVND (reference sequence). This CDR3 has 14 residues. Written as DNA, the CDR3 is TGTGCCAGTAGTCAGAATCACCGGGACACTGAAGCTTTCTTT. The encoded protein is CASSQNHRDTEAFF.

CDR3 protein: CASSLYASGSRYNEQFF. In DNA form, the CDR3 reads TGTGCCAGCAGTTTATATGCTAGCGGGAGTAGGTACAATGAGCAGTTCTTC. The chain carries TRBV27 and TRBJ2-1; 10 bases agree with TRBD2. Germline CDR1 reads MNHEY; CDR2 reads SMNVEV (reference sequence). This CDR3 contains 17 residues. J was trimmed by 4 bases and V by 1 base; bases with no gene match: 7.

This clone was seen once. The chain joins TRBV4-1 to TRBJ2-1; D unclear. V shed 0 bases and J shed 10 bases, with 16 bases lying between them. CDR3 length equals 15 residues. The germline CDR1 and CDR2 sequences are MGHRA and YSYEKL. CDR3 amino acids: CASSQDMQTYEEQFF. DNA for the CDR3: TGCGCCAGCAGCCAAGATATGCAAACTTACGAGGAGCAGTTCTTC.

The rearrangement uses TRBV6-5 and TRBJ2-7; D is unresolved. The V and J ends lost 7 bases and 2 bases respectively, with 12 bases between them. There are 13 residues in the CDR3. Germline V lookup: CDR1 MNHEY, CDR2 SVGAGI. The CDR3 region has the DNA TGTGCCAGCAAAAGGGCCGCTGCCTACGAGCAGTACTTC. Amino acids: CASKRAAAYEQYF.

The chain has TRBV27 and TRBJ1-4; D ambiguous. CDR3 size: 14 residues. Deletions cut 8 bases from V and 8 bases from J, with 18 bases between. From germline, CDR1 is MNHEY and CDR2 SMNVEV (reference sequence). The CDR3 nucleotides are TGTGCCAGCCGCCCTACCCTCGGGGAAGAAAAACTGTTTTTT. It yields the protein CASRPTLGEEKLFF.

J is TRBJ1-3 and V is TRBV7-2; a possible D gene is TRBD1 (6 bases). V was trimmed by 5 bases and J by 4 bases, leaving 12 bases between them. Germline V gene lookup returns CDR1 SGHTA and CDR2 FQGNSA. This CDR3 contains 14 residues. The CDR3 here is CASSPYREGNTIYF. The CDR3 coding sequence is TGTGCCAGCAGCCCTTACAGGGAAGGAAACACCATATATTTT.

In regard to this clone: A junction boundary mismatches the germline segment, possibly from a read error. This sequence joins TRBV11-2 and TRBJ1-3; D is unresolved. The CDR3 runs 16 residues. Germline values: CDR1 SGHAT, CDR2 FQNNGV. Written as DNA, the CDR3 is TGTGCCAGCACCTTAGCCCTCCCCCTCTCTGGAAACACCATATATTTT. It translates to CASTLALPLSGNTIYF. Looking up the rest from reference TRBV11-2 and TRBJ1-3 gives the full variable domain: EAGVAQSPRYKIIEKRQSVAFWCNPISGHATLYWYQQILGQGPKLLIQFQNNGVVDDSQLPKDRFSAERLKGVDSTLKIQPAKLEDSAVYLCASTLALPLSGNTIYFGEGSWLTVV.

The CDR3 nucleotides read TGTGCCAGCAGCTCCTGGACAGGTGGGGTTATCGGGACACCCCTCCACTTT. This encodes CASSSWTGGVIGTPLHF. The genes are TRBV7-8 and TRBJ1-6; TRBD1 agrees at 7 bases. Germline CDR1 is SGHVS and CDR2 is FQNEAQ. This CDR3 is 17 amino acids long. V shed 4 bases, J shed 11 bases, and the junction held 17 bases outside the gene matches.

The V gene is TRBV5-6, the J gene TRBJ2-7, with D possibly matching TRBD1 (5 bases). V lost 1 base, J lost 6 bases, and 14 bases lay in between. The CDR3 is 14 residues long. Germline CDR1 SGHDT, CDR2 YYEEEE. CDR3 bases: TGTGCCAGCAGCTTGTCCCCCCCCCAGGGCGAGCAGTACTTC. It yields the protein CASSLSPPQGEQYF.